This TCR beta chain was retrieved from a study of T cell repertoires in cytomegalovirus infection. Whole-study findings and limits: Pooled public TCR beta family frequency picked out CMV carriers with the relevant HLA.

This clonotype was counted many times. What it binds is unknown. Via MiXCR, TCRdb re-called the reads, giving one row per CDR3 protein. Seen here are around 210,000 distinct CDR3 sequences, 6% to 8% observed once, and the top ten hold under 7%. The V gene's germline CDR1 is MGHDK and CDR2 SYGVNS. This CDR3 has 13 residues. V was clipped by 5 bases and J by 3 bases, with 10 bases between them. V gene TRBV25-1 combines with J gene TRBJ1-1; tentatively, D is TRBD1 (6 bases). The TCR was taken from a human donor in good health (CMV status not recorded). Some clones in this sample may be carry-over from other donors' samples. Sequencing input: PBMCs. The CDR3 DNA reads as TGTGCCAGCAGTCAGGGGCTTGACACTGAAGCTTTCTTT. Translation: CASSQGLDTEAFF. Full variable domain (missing parts from reference TRBV25-1 and TRBJ1-1): EADIYQTPRYLVIGTGKKITLECSQTMGHDKMYWYQQDPGMELHLIHYSYGVNSTEKGDLSSESTVSRIRTEHFPLTLESARPSHTSQYLCASSQGLDTEAFFGQGTRLTVV.